The clone carrying this T cell receptor (beta chain) was seen only a few times. One end of the junction varies from germline; a read error may be responsible. Transcripts of RNA were the source for amplifying TCR beta CDR3 regions. RT-PCR was first run with HTBI primers, then multiplex PCR in a second round. TCRdb reprocessed the multiplex PCR reads via MiXCR and lists one record per CDR3 protein. The sample consists of 650,000 to 800,000 distinct CDR3 sequences, approximately 39% of them appearing once. This CDR3 is built from 15 residues. Germline V gives CDR1 ENHRY, CDR2 SYGVKD. This entry comes from a study of Graves' ophthalmopathy and Graves' hyperthyroidism.

The clonotype was recovered from an adult man with Graves' ophthalmopathy. Sequencing was carried out using peripheral blood. The rearrangement links TRBV10-3 to TRBJ2-7, with D tentatively TRBD1 or TRBD2 (5 bases each). The CDR3 sequence is CASSLAGAAGREQYF. CDR3 DNA sequence: TGTGCCAGCAGTTTAGCCGGAGCGGCAGGGCGCGAGCAGTACTTC.